The 11 T cell receptor beta chains below all came from one sample that was sequenced in a study of T cell repertoires in cytomegalovirus infection. TCRdb reanalysed the reads using MiXCR and keeps one entry per CDR3 protein. Here the sample spans fewer than 250,000 distinct CDR3 sequences, 22% being singletons. The sample consisted of CD8+ T cells from PBMCs. Receptor source: a human donor in good health (CMV status not recorded). Some clones in this sample may be carry-over from other donors' samples.

This clonotype appeared many times. The J gene is TRBJ2-7, the V gene TRBV7-9; no clear D gene. Trimming removed 4 bases at V and 0 bases at J, with 13 bases between. The CDR3 length is 15 residues. Germline V CDR1 and CDR2: SEHNR, FQNEAQ (reference sequence). The CDR3 sequence is CASSSQGPFSYEQYF. CDR3 in DNA: TGTGCCAGCAGCTCCCAAGGACCCTTCTCCTACGAGCAGTACTTC. Looking up the rest from reference TRBV7-9 and TRBJ2-7 gives the full variable domain: DTGVSQNPRHKITKRGQNVTFRCDPISEHNRLYWYRQTLGQGPEFLTYFQNEAQLEKSRLLSDRFSAERPKGSFSTLEIQRTEQGDSAMYLCASSSQGPFSYEQYFGPGTRLTVT.

The V call is TRBV29-1, the J call TRBJ1-5, with a possible D match to TRBD1 (6 bases). V lost 3 bases and J 2 bases, leaving 11 bases between the germline ends. Germline CDR1 and CDR2: SQVTM and ANQGSEA. The CDR3 is 14 amino acids. In DNA form, the CDR3 reads TGCAGCGTTGAGGGGGCCGGGGGCAATCAGCCCCAGCATTTT. Its protein is CSVEGAGGNQPQHF.

The sample holds a few counts of this clonotype. V usage is TRBV10-3 and J usage is TRBJ1-3; D is unclear. The CDR3 spans 15 residues. In germline, CDR1 is ENHRY, CDR2 SYGVKD. Trimming stripped 3 bases from V and 2 bases from J, with 11 bases between. The CDR3 here is CAISEIGEAGNTIYF. The DNA for the CDR3 is TGTGCCATCAGTGAAATCGGGGAGGCTGGAAACACCATATATTTT.

The chain couples TRBV2 to TRBJ2-5, with D perhaps matching TRBD2 (6 bases). There are 14 residues in the CDR3. Germline V CDR1 and CDR2: SNHLY, FYNNEI. Trimming left V 6 bases short and J 5 bases short, with 16 bases between. Here the CDR3 reads CASSGGLGGETQYF. In DNA form, the CDR3 reads TGTGCCAGCAGCGGGGGACTCGGCGGGGAGACCCAGTACTTC.

This clonotype showed up just a few times. The J gene is TRBJ1-1, the V gene TRBV11-1; D remains ambiguous. The CDR3 runs 15 residues. Trimming took off 3 bases at V and 1 base at J, with 12 bases between the two ends. Germline CDR1 and CDR2: SGHAT and FQDESV (reference sequence). CDR3 region: CASSFPSSANTEAFF. The CDR3 coding sequence is TGTGCCAGCAGCTTCCCCTCGTCGGCGAACACTGAAGCTTTCTTT.

The chain recombines TRBV20-1 with TRBJ1-2; D perhaps matches TRBD1 (5 bases). The CDR3 covers 14 residues. Germline assignment: CDR1 DFQATT and CDR2 SNEGSKA (reference sequence). V gave up 2 bases and J gave up 3 bases, with 13 bases separating them. The CDR3 spells CSARPADSYYGYTF. The CDR3 coding sequence is TGCAGTGCTAGACCTGCAGACAGCTACTATGGCTACACCTTC.

The chain employs TRBV28 and TRBJ2-7; maybe TRBD2 (6 bases). The ends were cut back, 2 bases at V and 4 bases at J, with 9 bases in the middle. CDR1 MDHEN and CDR2 SYDVKM come from the germline V gene. This CDR3 spans 13 amino acids. CDR3 residues: CASSLGGEYEQYF. The CDR3 nucleotides read TGTGCCAGCAGTTTAGGCGGGGAGTACGAGCAGTACTTC.

This sequence joins TRBV18 and TRBJ1-1; D not certain. The CDR3 is 12 amino acids. Germline V gene sequence: CDR1 KGHSH, CDR2 LQKENI. V was trimmed by 2 bases and J by 6 bases, leaving 7 bases between them. The CDR3 protein is CASSPGPSEAFF. The CDR3 DNA is TGTGCCAGCTCACCAGGACCCTCTGAAGCTTTCTTT.

This clonotype showed up many times. The chain carries TRBV7-9 and TRBJ1-1, with D tentatively TRBD1 (5 bases). CDR1 is SEHNR and CDR2 is FQNEAQ in the germline V gene (reference sequence). The CDR3 consists of 15 residues. Deletions cut 2 bases from V and 5 bases from J, with 15 bases between. CDR3 nucleotides: TGTGCCAGCAGCTTATATGAGGGGCCAGGAACTGAAGCTTTCTTT. This sequence encodes CASSLYEGPGTEAFF.

This clonotype was picked up a small number of times. The chain uses TRBV6-5 and TRBJ2-7; D is ambiguous. The CDR3 is 14 residues long. CDR1 and CDR2 (germline): MNHEY, SVGAGI. The germline V and J ends were trimmed by 0 bases and 5 bases, with 11 bases remaining between them. The CDR3 is CASSYSSVADEQYF. CDR3 sequence (DNA): TGTGCCAGCAGTTACTCGAGTGTTGCAGACGAGCAGTACTTC.

This chain connects TRBV12-3 or TRBV12-4 to TRBJ1-1; D call uncertain. Trimming took 6 bases from V and 0 from J, leaving 8 bases between them. The CDR3 extends over 13 amino acids. The CDR3 nucleotides read TGTGCCAGCAGCACATACATGAACACTGAAGCTTTCTTT. It yields the protein CASSTYMNTEAFF.